This T cell receptor beta chain was recovered during a study of TIL therapy for anti-PD-1-resistant metastatic lung cancer. Looking at the study overall: Four tumors were EGFR-mutant and two were ALK-rearranged. Median tumor mutation burden was under 1.9 mutations per megabase. The study, taken as a whole, reports: The cohort had more treatment-naive, never-smoker and oncogene-addicted patients than typical.

With respect to this clone: Its antigen is unknown.

The CDR3 length is 15 residues. Looked up from germline, CDR1 is SGHRS and CDR2 is YFSETQ. Trimming removed 4 bases from V and 4 bases from J; junction bases left unmatched: 5. Time point reported: pre-treatment sample, taken before nivolumab and TIL therapy. The libraries were made with immunoSEQ v3. Using immunoSEQ multiplex PCR, the repertoire was profiled, and TCRdb retains in-frame clones only, with some absent. The sample contains approximately 45,000 clones, around 80% of which appear only once. This rearrangement joins TRBV5-1 to TRBJ2-2; 9 positions agree with TRBD2. Source: blood, taken at baseline. The receptor comes from a man between 65 and 85 years old with non-small cell lung cancer. CDR3 amino acids: CASSLAGLATGELFF. Here the CDR3 DNA reads TGCGCCAGCAGCCTAGCGGGACTGGCCACCGGGGAGCTGTTTTTT.